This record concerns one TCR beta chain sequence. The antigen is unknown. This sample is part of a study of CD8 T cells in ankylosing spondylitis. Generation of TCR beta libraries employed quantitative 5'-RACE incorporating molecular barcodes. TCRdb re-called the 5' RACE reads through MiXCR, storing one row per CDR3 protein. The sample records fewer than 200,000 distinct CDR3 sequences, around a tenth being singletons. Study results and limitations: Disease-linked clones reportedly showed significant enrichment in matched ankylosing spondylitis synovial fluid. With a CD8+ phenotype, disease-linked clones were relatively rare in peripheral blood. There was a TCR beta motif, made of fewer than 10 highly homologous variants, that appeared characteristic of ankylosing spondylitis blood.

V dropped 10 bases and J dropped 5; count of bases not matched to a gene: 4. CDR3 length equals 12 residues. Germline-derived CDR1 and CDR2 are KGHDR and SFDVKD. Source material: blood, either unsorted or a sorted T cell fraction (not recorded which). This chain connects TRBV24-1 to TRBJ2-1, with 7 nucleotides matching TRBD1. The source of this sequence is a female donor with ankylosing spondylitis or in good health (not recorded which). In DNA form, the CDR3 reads TGTGCCACGGGACAGCCAGACAATGAGCAGTTCTTC. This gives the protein CATGQPDNEQFF.